This T cell receptor (beta chain) derives from a study of early T cells in non-severe SARS-CoV-2 infection. About this clonotype itself: Its target is not known.

Findings and limits, study-wide: Comparison of clonotypes with VDJdb favored anti-spike CD8 responses while missing private and CD4 specificities.

Unique molecular identifiers were added to individual cDNA molecules. MiXCR was run by TCRdb on the 5' RACE reads, yielding one entry per CDR3 protein. The profile shows about 53,000 distinct CDR3 sequences, about 12% of them singletons. The clonotype originates from an adult who was a healthcare worker with PCR-confirmed SARS-CoV-2 infection or an uninfected control (not recorded which). Sequenced material: whole blood, taken at baseline.

CDR3 protein: CASSLVAGRLFF. CDR3 bases: TGTGCCAGCAGTTTGGTAGCAGGGCGGCTGTTTTTT. J is TRBJ2-2 and V is TRBV28, with a possible D match to TRBD1 (5 bases). Trimming cost V 3 bases and J 13 bases, with 12 bases left between them. CDR3 length: 12 amino acids. Germline V gives CDR1 MDHEN, CDR2 SYDVKM.